These 16 T cell receptor beta chains were sequenced from one sample in a study of chemoradiotherapy in HPV16-positive cancers. Sequenced by immunoSEQ multiplex PCR; TCRdb stores in-frame clones only, minus some. The table records 65,000 to 80,000 clones, around nine tenths of them present only once. Material: blood, obtained from a patient who underwent chemoradiotherapy. The receptors shown here come from a human donor with HPV-associated anogenital cancer.

This chain joins TRBV6-5 and TRBJ1-5; 8 nucleotides agree with TRBD1. The length of the CDR3 is 13 residues. The V gene's germline CDR1 is MNHEY and CDR2 SVGAGI. V shed 10 bases, J shed 1 base, and the junction held 3 bases outside the gene matches. The CDR3 DNA reads as TGTGCCACCCAGGGGGCGAGCAATCAGCCCCAGCATTTT. Its translation is CATQGASNQPQHF.

This clone was found once. The V and J genes are TRBV20-1 and TRBJ1-1; D remains unclear. The CDR3 spans 11 residues. CDR1 and CDR2 (germline): DFQATT, SNEGSKA (reference sequence). CDR3 loop: CSCPKATEAFF. In nucleotides, the CDR3 is TGCAGCTGTCCCAAGGCCACTGAAGCTTTCTTT.

The chain recombines TRBV11-1 with TRBJ1-1; D is ambiguous. Deletions cut 5 bases from V and 4 bases from J, with 14 bases between. The CDR3 runs 14 residues. Germline values: CDR1 SGHAT, CDR2 FQDESV (reference sequence). CDR3 in DNA: TGTGCCAGCAGCCCCTACTTGTCGGGCACTGAAGCTTTCTTT. It codes for CASSPYLSGTEAFF.

J is TRBJ2-2 and V is TRBV6-5; 8 bases line up with TRBD1. The CDR3 covers 16 residues. The V segment lost 0 bases and the J segment 3 bases; nucleotides outside the gene matches: 3. Per the germline V gene, CDR1 is MNHEY and CDR2 is SVGAGI. In nucleotides, the CDR3 is TGTGCCAGCAGTTACTCGGACAGGGCGGACACCGGGGAGCTGTTTTTT. This gives the protein CASSYSDRADTGELFF.

This chain connects TRBV5-6 to TRBJ2-2; TRBD1 aligns across 11 bases. Unmatched junction bases numbered 7, after V lost 4 bases and J lost 5 bases. The length of the CDR3 is 16 residues. Germline V gene data show CDR1 as SGHDT and CDR2 as YYEEEE. CDR3 residues: CASSPLGQGATGELFF. DNA of the CDR3: TGTGCCAGCAGCCCCCTAGGACAGGGGGCTACCGGGGAGCTGTTTTTT.

J is TRBJ1-1 and V is TRBV11-3; no clear D. The germline V gene has CDR1 SGHNT and CDR2 YENEEA. The CDR3 is made up of 13 amino acids. V was trimmed by 5 bases and J by 2 bases, leaving 9 bases between them. CDR3 loop: CASSVGPNTEAFF. CDR3 DNA: TGTGCCAGCAGCGTCGGGCCAAACACTGAAGCTTTCTTT.

The V gene is TRBV29-1, the J gene TRBJ1-6; maybe TRBD1 (6 bases). The CDR3 runs 15 residues. V gave up 5 bases and J gave up 1 base, with 12 bases separating them. Germline CDR1 is SQVTM and CDR2 is ANQGSEA. CDR3 protein: CSVITGSSYNSPLHF. The CDR3 DNA sequence: TGCAGCGTTATTACAGGGAGTTCCTATAATTCACCCCTCCACTTT.

The chain combines TRBV18 with TRBJ1-6, with D tentatively TRBD1 (5 bases). This CDR3 comprises 14 residues. V shed 2 bases and J shed 5 bases, with 7 bases lying between them. The germline V gene encodes CDR1 KGHSH and CDR2 LQKENI. This CDR3 is CASSPDRNNSPLHF. In DNA, the CDR3 is TGTGCCAGCTCACCAGACAGAAATAATTCACCCCTCCACTTT.

The chain uses TRBV2 and TRBJ1-2; tentative D call: TRBD1 (6 bases). This CDR3 contains 16 residues. Germline CDR1 and CDR2: SNHLY and FYNNEI. V lost 4 bases and J lost 5, with 20 bases in between. CDR3 residues: CASSVTGDTPFYGYTF. The CDR3 DNA is TGTGCCAGCAGTGTGACCGGGGACACCCCGTTTTATGGCTACACCTTC.

This clone was picked up one time. The chain joins TRBV4-1 to TRBJ2-5; 8 positions agree with TRBD1. The V and J ends lost 0 bases and 10 bases, in that order; junction bases with no gene match: 10. The CDR3 is 15 residues long. Germline lookup yields CDR1 MGHRA and CDR2 YSYEKL. The CDR3 loop reads CASSQEQGAHDGQYF. DNA of the CDR3: TGCGCCAGCAGCCAAGAGCAGGGGGCCCATGATGGCCAGTACTTC.

The chain is built from TRBV6-7 and TRBJ1-2, with D maybe TRBD1 (5 bases). TRBV6-7 is reported as an ORF; its role is uncertain. Trimming stripped 4 bases from V and 8 bases from J, with 17 bases between. The CDR3 is made up of 14 amino acids. CDR3 in DNA: TGTGCCAGCAGTTCCCGCGGGGGGGGAGCGGGCTACACCTTC. Translating it yields CASSSRGGGAGYTF.

In its sample, this clone was seen many times. The rearrangement uses TRBV30 and TRBJ1-6, with D maybe TRBD1 (6 bases). V lost 8 bases to trimming and J lost 4 bases, with 12 bases between them. Germline CDR1 GTSNPN, CDR2 SVGIG (reference sequence). The CDR3 contains 13 residues. The CDR3 DNA sequence: TGTGCCGGCACAGGGAATTATAATTCACCCCTCCACTTT. This encodes CAGTGNYNSPLHF. The full variable domain, its missing parts supplied by reference TRBV30 and TRBJ1-6, is SQTIHQWPATLVQPVGSPLSLECTVEGTSNPNLYWYRQAAGRGLQLLFYSVGIGQISSEVPQNLSASRPQDRQFILSSKKLLLSDSGFYLCAGTGNYNSPLHFGNGTRLTVT.

The V and J genes are TRBV18 and TRBJ1-6; no firm D call. The V gene's germline CDR1 is KGHSH and CDR2 LQKENI. V lost 3 bases, J lost 0 bases, and 12 bases lay in between. This CDR3 spans 17 amino acids. The CDR3 DNA follows: TGTGCCAGCTCACCCCAGTCGGGGAGCTCCTATAATTCACCCCTCCACTTT. Amino acids: CASSPQSGSSYNSPLHF.

This chain links TRBV13 with TRBJ1-4; weak D call: TRBD1 (5 bases). This CDR3 comprises 13 residues. Trimming left V 5 bases short and J 14 bases short, with 18 bases between. The V gene's germline CDR1 is PRHDT and CDR2 FYEKMQ (reference sequence). The CDR3 DNA reads TGTGCCAGCAGCGGGGGGACGGCCGGTGGTCTGTTTTTT. Protein product: CASSGGTAGGLFF.

The V and J genes are TRBV10-3 and TRBJ2-1; 11 bases fit TRBD2. V was pared by 0 bases and J by 8 bases, with 12 bases of the junction left unmatched. The CDR3 is 18 amino acids. The germline gives CDR1 ENHRY, CDR2 SYGVKD. CDR3 residues: CAISESRGLAGGFDEQFF. CDR3 coding DNA: TGTGCCATCAGTGAGTCGAGGGGGCTAGCGGGAGGTTTTGATGAGCAGTTCTTC.

The V gene is TRBV6-5, the J gene TRBJ2-3, with D possibly called TRBD1 or TRBD2 (6 bases each). V lost 2 bases, J lost 2 bases, and 14 bases lay in between. The germline gives CDR1 MNHEY, CDR2 SVGAGI. This CDR3 contains 16 residues. CDR3 DNA sequence: TGTGCCAGCAGTTACCTCGGGGGCGGGTCCACAGATACGCAGTATTTT. As protein: CASSYLGGGSTDTQYF.